This TCR beta chain was identified during a study of T cells in Graves' hyperthyroidism and ophthalmopathy. From RNA transcripts, TCR beta CDR3 regions were amplified. TCR CDR3 underwent first-round RT-PCR with the HTBI primer set. Via MiXCR, TCRdb re-called the multiplex PCR reads, giving one row per CDR3 protein. Counted here are about 500,000 distinct CDR3 sequences, over 15% occurring once; the ten biggest clones make up around 19%. Graves' hyperthyroidism is called stable when ophthalmopathy does not progress within 18 months. Subjects aged 18 to 65 presented with newly diagnosed hyperthyroidism of less than 2 months' duration. Every diagnosis used clinical symptoms, serum thyroxine and TRAb, thyroid ultrasound and orbital computed tomography. Isolation of PBMCs was performed on around 9.8 ml fresh peripheral blood. This clonotype was counted at least ten times. The CDR3 loop spans 17 amino acids. The V gene lost 1 base and the J gene lost 1 base, with 13 bases spanning the gap.

The chain combines TRBV12-3 or TRBV12-4 with TRBJ1-4; D not certain. The material sequenced was blood. This sequence was found in a young woman with Graves' hyperthyroidism. The CDR3 region is CASSLGARVGTNEKLFF. CDR3 coding DNA: TGTGCCAGCAGTTTAGGAGCAAGGGTGGGAACTAATGAAAAACTGTTTTTT.